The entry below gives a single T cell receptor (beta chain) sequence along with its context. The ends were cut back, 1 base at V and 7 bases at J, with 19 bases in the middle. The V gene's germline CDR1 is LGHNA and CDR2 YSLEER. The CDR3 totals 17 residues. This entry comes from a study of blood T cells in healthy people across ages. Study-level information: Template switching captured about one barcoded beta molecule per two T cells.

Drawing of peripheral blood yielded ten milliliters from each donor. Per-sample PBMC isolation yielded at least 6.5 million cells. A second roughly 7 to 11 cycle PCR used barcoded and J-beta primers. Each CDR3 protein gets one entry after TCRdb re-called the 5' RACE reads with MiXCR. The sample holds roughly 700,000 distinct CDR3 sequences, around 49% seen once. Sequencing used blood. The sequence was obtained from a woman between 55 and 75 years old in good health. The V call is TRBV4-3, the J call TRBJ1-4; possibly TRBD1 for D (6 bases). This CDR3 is CASSQAVGTRRPEKLFF. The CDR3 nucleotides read TGCGCCAGCAGCCAAGCGGTGGGGACAAGGCGGCCTGAAAAACTGTTTTTT.